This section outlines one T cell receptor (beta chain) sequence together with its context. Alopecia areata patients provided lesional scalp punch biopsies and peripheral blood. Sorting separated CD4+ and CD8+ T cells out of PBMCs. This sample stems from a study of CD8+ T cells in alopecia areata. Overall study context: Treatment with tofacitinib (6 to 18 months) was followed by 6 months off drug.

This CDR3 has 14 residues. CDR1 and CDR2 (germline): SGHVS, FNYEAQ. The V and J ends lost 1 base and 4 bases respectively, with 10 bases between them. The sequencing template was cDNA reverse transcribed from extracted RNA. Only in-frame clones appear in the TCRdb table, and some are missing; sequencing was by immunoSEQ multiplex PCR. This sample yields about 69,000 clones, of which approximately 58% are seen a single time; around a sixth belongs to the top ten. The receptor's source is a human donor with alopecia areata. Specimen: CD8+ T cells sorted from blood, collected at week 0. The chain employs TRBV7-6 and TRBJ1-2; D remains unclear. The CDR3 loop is CASSLDEPPYGYTF. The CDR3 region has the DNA TGTGCCAGCAGCTTAGATGAGCCACCCTATGGCTACACCTTC.